Listed here are 26 T cell receptor beta chains from one sample, sequenced in a study of blood T cell repertoires in COVID-19. The method was immunoSEQ multiplex PCR; TCRdb's version includes in-frame clones alone and lacks a portion of them. This table holds roughly 180,000 clones, approximately 88% found once. The sequenced sample was peripheral blood. These receptor sequences come from a woman aged 25 to 39 with acute or convalescent COVID-19.

The V and J genes are TRBV7-8 and TRBJ2-1, with D uncertain. The CDR3 consists of 15 residues. V gave up 1 base and J gave up 6 bases, with 13 bases separating them. Per the germline V gene, CDR1 is SGHVS and CDR2 is FQNEAQ. The CDR3, as DNA: TGTGCCAGCAGCTTAGAGCTGGATCCGGGCAATGAGCAGTTCTTC. As protein: CASSLELDPGNEQFF.

V is TRBV10-3 and J is TRBJ1-1; D remains unclear. Germline CDR1 and CDR2: ENHRY and SYGVKD. The CDR3 consists of 12 residues. V was clipped by 8 bases and J by 4 bases, with 11 bases between them. The CDR3 loop is CAILRRGTEAFF. The CDR3 DNA reads as TGTGCCATCCTCCGGCGGGGCACTGAAGCTTTCTTT.

The CDR3: CASSGQNQPQHF. In DNA, the CDR3 is TGTGCCAGCAGCGGACAGAATCAGCCCCAGCATTTT. This chain connects TRBV7-2 to TRBJ1-5; a possible D gene is TRBD1 (6 bases). V lost 5 bases and J lost 4, with 6 bases in between. The germline V gene has CDR1 SGHTA and CDR2 FQGNSA. The CDR3 length is 12 residues.

V gene TRBV7-2 combines with J gene TRBJ2-7; D remains unclear. V was shortened by 1 base and J by 0 bases, with 4 bases between the two germline ends. From germline, CDR1 is SGHTA and CDR2 FQGNSA. The CDR3 runs to 13 residues. The CDR3 nucleotides are TGTGCCAGCAGCTTAGATATCTCCTACGAGCAGTACTTC. This sequence encodes CASSLDISYEQYF.

V is TRBV27 and J is TRBJ1-6; tentative D call: TRBD1 (6 bases). The CDR3 totals 15 residues. CDR1 and CDR2 (germline): MNHEY, SMNVEV (reference sequence). Trimming took 3 bases from V and 7 from J, leaving 13 bases between them. Here the CDR3 DNA reads TGTGCCAGCAGTTTCCGAACAGGGTTCAATTCACCCCTCCACTTT. This translates into CASSFRTGFNSPLHF.

This chain joins TRBV5-6 and TRBJ2-7; no firm D call. Per the germline V gene, CDR1 is SGHDT and CDR2 is YYEEEE. The CDR3 sequence is 17 residues long. Trimming removed 1 base at V and 0 bases at J, with 17 bases between. The CDR3 DNA reads as TGTGCCAGCAGCTTGTTGATACTCGGAAGGAGCTCCTACGAGCAGTACTTC. This translates into CASSLLILGRSSYEQYF.

The chain has TRBV15 and TRBJ1-1, with D possibly being TRBD1 (5 bases). From germline, CDR1 is LNHNV and CDR2 YYDKDF (reference sequence). This CDR3 has 15 amino acids. V gave up 6 bases and J gave up 3 bases, with 17 bases separating them. The CDR3 nucleotides are TGTGCCACCAGTACGTTGTTGGGGGGGTACACTGAAGCTTTCTTT. Its translation is CATSTLLGGYTEAFF.

The DNA of the CDR3 is TGTGCCAGCTCACCGACAGGGTTGGGTAAGACCCAGTACTTC. Translated, it gives CASSPTGLGKTQYF. The chain carries TRBV18 and TRBJ2-5; 7 nucleotides line up with TRBD1. With 3 bases clipped from V and 6 bases from J, the junction kept 7 bases outside the gene matches. The CDR3 runs 14 residues. Germline V gene lookup returns CDR1 KGHSH and CDR2 LQKENI.

The chain couples TRBV6-5 to TRBJ2-1; tentative D call: TRBD2 (5 bases). The ends were cut back, 6 bases at V and 4 bases at J, with 7 bases in the middle. Germline CDR1 MNHEY, CDR2 SVGAGI. This CDR3 spans 12 amino acids. Here the CDR3 DNA reads TGTGCCAGCAGGGGAGCTTACAATGAGCAGTTCTTC. It is translated as CASRGAYNEQFF.

The chain recombines TRBV19 with TRBJ2-5, with D possibly matching TRBD1 (6 bases). Germline V gives CDR1 LNHDA, CDR2 SQIVND (reference sequence). This CDR3 has 13 residues. The V end lost 8 bases, the J end lost 2 bases, and 12 bases lay between the germline ends. CDR3 DNA: TGTGCCAGTTCCCCCAGGGGACAAGAGACCCAGTACTTC. This codes for CASSPRGQETQYF.

V usage is TRBV5-1 and J usage is TRBJ2-2; maybe TRBD1 (6 bases). Germline V lookup: CDR1 SGHRS, CDR2 YFSETQ. The V end lost 8 bases, the J end lost 6 bases, and 17 bases lay between the germline ends. This CDR3 is 14 amino acids long. The CDR3 loop reads CASSPQGSPGELFF. In nucleotides, the CDR3 is TGCGCCAGTTCCCCTCAGGGGTCCCCCGGGGAGCTGTTTTTT. The full variable domain, its missing parts supplied by reference TRBV5-1 and TRBJ2-2, is KAGVTQTPRYLIKTRGQQVTLSCSPISGHRSVSWYQQTPGQGLQFLFEYFSETQRNKGNFPGRFSGRQFSNSRSEMNVSTLELGDSALYLCASSPQGSPGELFFGEGSRLTVL.

This rearrangement joins TRBV19 to TRBJ1-1; no clear D. The V and J ends lost 5 bases and 4 bases respectively, with 14 bases between them. Germline assignment: CDR1 LNHDA and CDR2 SQIVND (reference sequence). The CDR3 is 14 residues long. DNA of the CDR3: TGTGCCAGTAGTCTGGATTACAGCTCCACTGAAGCTTTCTTT. The encoded protein is CASSLDYSSTEAFF. The full variable domain, in which reference TRBV19 and TRBJ1-1 provide the parts outside the CDR3, is DGGITQSPKYLFRKEGQNVTLSCEQNLNHDAMYWYRQDPGQGLRLIYYSQIVNDFQKGDIAEGYSVSREKKESFPLTVTSAQKNPTAFYLCASSLDYSSTEAFFGQGTRLTVV.

The chain links TRBV14 to TRBJ2-7; 11 bases map to TRBD2. The CDR3 length is 17 residues. V shed 4 bases and J 7 bases; nucleotides not matched to a gene: 15. Germline CDR1 is SGHDN and CDR2 is FVKESK. CDR3 coding DNA: TGTGCCAGCAGCCGAGAACTAGCGGGAGCCTCTCTATTAGAGCAGTACTTC. Protein product: CASSRELAGASLLEQYF.

Of note for this clone: The sample contains more than one DNA sequence encoding this CDR3. The CDR3 coding sequence is TGTGCCAGCAGTTACTCGACCAGGCAGAACACTGAAGCTTTCTTT. This codes for CASSYSTRQNTEAFF. The chain combines TRBV6-5 with TRBJ1-1; unclear D gene. This CDR3 contains 15 residues. The V end was cut by 0 bases, the J end by 1 base, with 9 bases between. The germline gives CDR1 MNHEY, CDR2 SVGAGI.

This chain joins TRBV29-1 and TRBJ2-7; 7 bases are a match to TRBD2. After removal of 3 bases from V and 2 bases from J, the junction contained 4 bases not matched to a gene. This CDR3 region has 13 residues. The germline CDR1 and CDR2 sequences are SQVTM and ANQGSEA. CDR3 nucleotide sequence: TGCAGCGTTGATATGGCGGGAGCCTACGAGCAGTACTTC. The encoded protein is CSVDMAGAYEQYF.

This clone was seen a single time. The V gene is TRBV6-5, the J gene TRBJ2-7, with 12 bases identical to TRBD2. Per germline, CDR1 MNHEY and CDR2 SVGAGI. V trimming: 5 bases; J trimming: 4 bases; junction bases outside the gene matches: 6. The CDR3 totals 15 residues. The CDR3 sequence: CASSQPGLAGYEQYF. The DNA of the CDR3 is TGTGCCAGCAGTCAGCCGGGACTAGCGGGTTACGAGCAGTACTTC.

This clone was counted a few times. This sequence joins TRBV10-1 and TRBJ2-7, with a tentative D call TRBD1 (5 bases). Looked up from germline, CDR1 is WNHNN and CDR2 is SYGVQD (reference sequence). Trimming took off 2 bases at V and 5 bases at J, with 10 bases between the two ends. The CDR3 consists of 13 residues. CDR3 loop: CASSEQGLDEQYF. In nucleotides, the CDR3 is TGCGCCAGCAGTGAGCAGGGTCTCGACGAGCAGTACTTC.

This clone was detected once. The V call is TRBV20-1, the J call TRBJ2-7, with 7 bases identical to TRBD2. This CDR3 region has 13 residues. V was clipped by 3 bases and J by 2 bases; unmatched bases: 4. Germline V CDR1 and CDR2: DFQATT, SNEGSKA (reference sequence). The CDR3 region has the DNA TGCAGTGCTAGTCGGGGGGATCCCTACGAGCAGTACTTC. Protein product: CSASRGDPYEQYF.

The chain is built from TRBV12-5 and TRBJ1-5; D remains unclear. The CDR3 consists of 14 residues. With 6 bases removed from V and 2 bases from J, the gap between germline ends came to 11 bases. The germline V gene has CDR1 LGHNT and CDR2 FRNRAP. Written as DNA, the CDR3 is TGTGCTAGTGGACCAGGTTGGGGCAATCAGCCCCAGCATTTT. Its protein is CASGPGWGNQPQHF.

This chain uses TRBV28 with TRBJ2-7; D gene unclear. Per the germline V gene, CDR1 is MDHEN and CDR2 is SYDVKM. The CDR3 spans 14 residues. V was pared by 5 bases and J by 4 bases, with 15 bases between. The CDR3 sequence is CASSPTPGGYEQYF. In DNA, the CDR3 is TGTGCCAGCAGTCCTACCCCCGGCGGTTACGAGCAGTACTTC.

V is TRBV10-3 and J is TRBJ2-1; no definite D call. The CDR3 has 13 amino acids. Germline V gene data show CDR1 as ENHRY and CDR2 as SYGVKD. With 11 bases removed from V and 3 bases from J, the gap between germline ends came to 14 bases. The chain's CDR3 is CASTPEYYNEQFF. The CDR3 DNA reads as TGTGCCTCGACCCCGGAGTACTACAATGAGCAGTTCTTC.

The CDR3 loop is CASSQPSGASTDTQYF. The CDR3 DNA reads TGCGCCAGCAGCCAACCTAGCGGAGCTAGCACAGATACGCAGTATTTT. The gene calls are TRBV5-1 and TRBJ2-3, with 7 bases aligning to TRBD2. The V gene end was trimmed by 4 bases and the J gene end by 0 bases; junction bases not matched to a gene: 8. In germline, CDR1 is SGHRS, CDR2 YFSETQ. This CDR3 has 16 residues.

V is TRBV11-3 and J is TRBJ2-5; D gene ambiguous. The CDR3 has 13 residues. Germline V CDR1 and CDR2: SGHNT, YENEEA. V was shortened by 6 bases and J by 4 bases, with 12 bases between the two germline ends. CDR3 sequence reads: CASSRSSSETQYF. CDR3 bases: TGTGCCAGCAGTCGGAGTAGCTCAGAGACCCAGTACTTC.

The chain links TRBV5-4 to TRBJ2-1; 9 nucleotides match TRBD2. Germline V lookup: CDR1 SGHNT, CDR2 YYREEE (reference sequence). The CDR3 has 13 residues. V shed 1 base and J 14 bases; nucleotides not matched to a gene: 7. This CDR3 reads CASSLIAGGVEFF. CDR3 nucleotides: TGTGCCAGCAGCTTGATTGCGGGAGGGGTGGAGTTCTTC.

The CDR3, as DNA: TGTGCCAGCTCACCACCGACTTACGAGCAGTACTTC. Translation gives CASSPPTYEQYF. The chain uses TRBV18 and TRBJ2-7; no definite D call. V lost 0 bases to trimming and J lost 4 bases, with 4 bases between them. The germline CDR1 and CDR2 sequences are KGHSH and LQKENI. The CDR3 totals 12 residues.

To note about this clone: Distinct nucleotide sequences in the sample also encode this CDR3. The chain uses TRBV30 and TRBJ2-7; D uncertain. Trimming took 0 bases from V and 4 from J, leaving 7 bases between them. CDR1 is GTSNPN and CDR2 is SVGIG in the germline V gene (reference sequence). There are 12 residues in the CDR3. The CDR3: CAWSVSGYEQYF. Written as DNA, the CDR3 is TGTGCCTGGAGTGTATCAGGTTACGAGCAGTACTTC.